This T cell receptor (beta chain) was recovered during a study of T cell responses to AZD1222 COVID-19 vaccine. TCRdb's copy holds only in-frame clones and misses some; the assay was immunoSEQ multiplex PCR. The table includes about 89,000 clones, around 90% detected once. With 6 bases removed from V and 11 bases from J, the gap between germline ends came to 13 bases. The CDR3 sequence is 11 residues long. Germline values: CDR1 MNHEY, CDR2 SMNVEV (reference sequence). The gene calls are TRBV27 and TRBJ1-1; D is perhaps TRBD1 (5 bases). The receptor comes from an adult who received the AZD1222 COVID-19 vaccine. The specimen comprised peripheral blood, sampled 28 days after the second AZD1222 dose. CDR3 protein: CASRSGTKAFF. CDR3 nucleotides: TGTGCCAGCAGGTCCGGGACGAAGGCTTTCTTT.